This T cell receptor (beta chain) originates from a study of CD8+CD57+ T cells in acquired aplastic anemia. Sequencing involved patients with CD8+CD57+ cell expansion previously shown by flow cytometry. No therapy had been given to the patients at the time of blood sampling. Profiling of TCR beta VDJ combinations and CDR3 sequences used genomic DNA as template. TCRdb fed the reads into MiXCR, producing one record per CDR3 protein. Seen here are some 150,000 distinct CDR3 sequences, 40% to 55% observed once, and the top ten hold more than 0.85%. The clonotype was recovered from a human donor with aplastic anemia. Sequencing input: sorted CD4+, CD8+, or CD8+CD57+ T cells (not recorded which) from PBMCs.

This CDR3 reads CASSPWGGAYEQYF. The DNA of the CDR3 is TGTGCCAGCAGCCCCTGGGGGGGCGCCTACGAGCAGTACTTC. This sequence joins TRBV7-9 and TRBJ2-7, with D perhaps TRBD2 (7 bases). CDR1 is SEHNR, CDR2 FQNEAQ, per germline (reference sequence). The CDR3 consists of 14 residues. V lost 5 bases, J lost 2 bases, and 13 bases lay in between.